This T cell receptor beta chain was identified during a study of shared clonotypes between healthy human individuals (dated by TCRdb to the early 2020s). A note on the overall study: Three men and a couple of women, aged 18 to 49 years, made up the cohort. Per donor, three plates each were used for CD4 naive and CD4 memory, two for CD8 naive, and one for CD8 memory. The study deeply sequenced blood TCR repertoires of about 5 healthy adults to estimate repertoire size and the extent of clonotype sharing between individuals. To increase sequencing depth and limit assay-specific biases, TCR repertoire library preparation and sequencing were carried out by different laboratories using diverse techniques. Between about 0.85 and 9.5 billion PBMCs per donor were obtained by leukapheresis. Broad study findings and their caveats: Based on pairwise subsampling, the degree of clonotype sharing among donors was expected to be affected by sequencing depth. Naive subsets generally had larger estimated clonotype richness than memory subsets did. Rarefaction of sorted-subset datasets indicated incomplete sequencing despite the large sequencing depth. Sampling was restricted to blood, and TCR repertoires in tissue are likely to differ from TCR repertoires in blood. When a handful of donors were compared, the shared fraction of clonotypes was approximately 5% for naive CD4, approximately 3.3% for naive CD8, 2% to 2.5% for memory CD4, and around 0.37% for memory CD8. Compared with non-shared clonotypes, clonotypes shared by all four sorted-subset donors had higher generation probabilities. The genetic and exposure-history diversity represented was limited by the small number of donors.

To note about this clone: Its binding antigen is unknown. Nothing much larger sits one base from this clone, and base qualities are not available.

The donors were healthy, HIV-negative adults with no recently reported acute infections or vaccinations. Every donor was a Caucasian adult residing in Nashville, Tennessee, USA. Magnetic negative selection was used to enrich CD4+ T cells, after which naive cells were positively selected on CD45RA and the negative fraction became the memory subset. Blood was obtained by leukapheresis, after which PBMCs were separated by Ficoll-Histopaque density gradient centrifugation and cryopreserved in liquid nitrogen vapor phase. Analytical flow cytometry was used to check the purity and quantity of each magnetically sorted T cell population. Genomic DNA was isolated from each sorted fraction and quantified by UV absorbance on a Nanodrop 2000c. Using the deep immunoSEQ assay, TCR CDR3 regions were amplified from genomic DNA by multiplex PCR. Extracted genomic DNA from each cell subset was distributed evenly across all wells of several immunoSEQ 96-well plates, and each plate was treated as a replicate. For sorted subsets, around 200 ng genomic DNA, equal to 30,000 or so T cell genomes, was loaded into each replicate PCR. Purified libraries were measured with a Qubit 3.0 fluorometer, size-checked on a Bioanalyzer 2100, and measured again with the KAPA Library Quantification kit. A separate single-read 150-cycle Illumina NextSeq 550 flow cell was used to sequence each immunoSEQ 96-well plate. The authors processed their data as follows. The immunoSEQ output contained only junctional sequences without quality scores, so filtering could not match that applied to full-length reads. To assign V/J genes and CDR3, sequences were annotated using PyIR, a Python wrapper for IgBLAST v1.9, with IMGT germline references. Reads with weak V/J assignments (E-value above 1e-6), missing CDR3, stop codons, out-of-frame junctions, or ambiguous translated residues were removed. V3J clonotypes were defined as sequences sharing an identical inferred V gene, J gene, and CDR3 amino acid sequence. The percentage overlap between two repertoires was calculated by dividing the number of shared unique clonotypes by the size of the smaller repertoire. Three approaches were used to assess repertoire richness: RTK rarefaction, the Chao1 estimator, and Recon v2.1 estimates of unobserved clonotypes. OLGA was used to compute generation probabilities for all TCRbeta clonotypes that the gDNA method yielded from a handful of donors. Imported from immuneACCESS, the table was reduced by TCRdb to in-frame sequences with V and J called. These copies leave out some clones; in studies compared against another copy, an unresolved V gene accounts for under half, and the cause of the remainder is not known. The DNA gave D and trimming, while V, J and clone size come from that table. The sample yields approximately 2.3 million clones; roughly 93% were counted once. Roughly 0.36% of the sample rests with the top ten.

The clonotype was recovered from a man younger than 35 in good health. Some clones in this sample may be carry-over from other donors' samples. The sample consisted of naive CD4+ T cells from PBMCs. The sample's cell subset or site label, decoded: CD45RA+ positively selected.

The CDR3 region: CASSFTGVMHEQYF. The DNA reads TGTGCCAGCAGTTTTACAGGGGTGATGCACGAGCAGTACTTC. The V and J genes are TRBV28 and TRBJ2-7; TRBD1 lines up with 7 middle nucleotides. Measured from the cysteine to the phenylalanine, the CDR3 is 14 residues long. Left in the record is the CDR3 DNA by itself, 42 bases read in frame from the first base. V lost 3 bases and J lost 5 bases, and the count of bases not matched to a germline gene is 7. The germline V gene provides CDR1 MDHEN and CDR2 SYDVKM.